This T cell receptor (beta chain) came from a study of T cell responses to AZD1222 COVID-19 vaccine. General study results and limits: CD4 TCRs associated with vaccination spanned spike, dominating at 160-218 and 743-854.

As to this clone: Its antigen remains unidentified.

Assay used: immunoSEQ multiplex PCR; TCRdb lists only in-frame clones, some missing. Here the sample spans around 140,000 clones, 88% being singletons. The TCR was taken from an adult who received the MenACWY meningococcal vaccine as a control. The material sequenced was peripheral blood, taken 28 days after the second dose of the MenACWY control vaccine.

CDR3 amino acids: CASSPPSQGTMNTEAFF. The CDR3 DNA follows: TGTGCCAGCTCACCACCTTCACAGGGGACCATGAACACTGAAGCTTTCTTT. This chain uses TRBV18 with TRBJ1-1, with 7 bases aligning to TRBD1. Germline loops: CDR1 KGHSH, CDR2 LQKENI. J lost 0 bases, V lost 0 bases, and 7 bases had no gene match. The CDR3 spans 17 residues.